This T cell receptor (beta chain) emerged from a study of shared clonotypes between healthy human individuals. As to this clone: Its antigen is not known.

Findings of the study overall: Clonotypes shared by all four donors outscored non-shared clonotypes in generation probability.

The assay was immunoSEQ multiplex PCR, and TCRdb's table has in-frame clones only and misses some. There are about 680,000 clones in the sample; 55% to 75% occur only once, and about 1.8% lies in the top ten. The donor population consisted of healthy HIV-negative adults with no recent acute infections or vaccinations. Naive CD45RA+ and memory CD45RA-negative subsets were split from CD4+ cells. Germline V lookup: CDR1 SGHTA, CDR2 FQGNSA. The CDR3 totals 16 residues. J gave up 12 bases and V 1 base, and 12 bases lay outside the gene matches. J is TRBJ2-1 and V is TRBV7-2; 10 bases match TRBD2. This TCR was sampled from a woman aged 25 to 39 in good health. The sequencing input was memory CD4+ T cells sorted from blood. Regarding subset: CD45RA-negative fraction. The DNA for the CDR3 is TGTGCCAGCAGCTTAGATCAGAGCGGGAGGGGACGTGGGCAGTTCTTC. The encoded protein is CASSLDQSGRGRGQFF.